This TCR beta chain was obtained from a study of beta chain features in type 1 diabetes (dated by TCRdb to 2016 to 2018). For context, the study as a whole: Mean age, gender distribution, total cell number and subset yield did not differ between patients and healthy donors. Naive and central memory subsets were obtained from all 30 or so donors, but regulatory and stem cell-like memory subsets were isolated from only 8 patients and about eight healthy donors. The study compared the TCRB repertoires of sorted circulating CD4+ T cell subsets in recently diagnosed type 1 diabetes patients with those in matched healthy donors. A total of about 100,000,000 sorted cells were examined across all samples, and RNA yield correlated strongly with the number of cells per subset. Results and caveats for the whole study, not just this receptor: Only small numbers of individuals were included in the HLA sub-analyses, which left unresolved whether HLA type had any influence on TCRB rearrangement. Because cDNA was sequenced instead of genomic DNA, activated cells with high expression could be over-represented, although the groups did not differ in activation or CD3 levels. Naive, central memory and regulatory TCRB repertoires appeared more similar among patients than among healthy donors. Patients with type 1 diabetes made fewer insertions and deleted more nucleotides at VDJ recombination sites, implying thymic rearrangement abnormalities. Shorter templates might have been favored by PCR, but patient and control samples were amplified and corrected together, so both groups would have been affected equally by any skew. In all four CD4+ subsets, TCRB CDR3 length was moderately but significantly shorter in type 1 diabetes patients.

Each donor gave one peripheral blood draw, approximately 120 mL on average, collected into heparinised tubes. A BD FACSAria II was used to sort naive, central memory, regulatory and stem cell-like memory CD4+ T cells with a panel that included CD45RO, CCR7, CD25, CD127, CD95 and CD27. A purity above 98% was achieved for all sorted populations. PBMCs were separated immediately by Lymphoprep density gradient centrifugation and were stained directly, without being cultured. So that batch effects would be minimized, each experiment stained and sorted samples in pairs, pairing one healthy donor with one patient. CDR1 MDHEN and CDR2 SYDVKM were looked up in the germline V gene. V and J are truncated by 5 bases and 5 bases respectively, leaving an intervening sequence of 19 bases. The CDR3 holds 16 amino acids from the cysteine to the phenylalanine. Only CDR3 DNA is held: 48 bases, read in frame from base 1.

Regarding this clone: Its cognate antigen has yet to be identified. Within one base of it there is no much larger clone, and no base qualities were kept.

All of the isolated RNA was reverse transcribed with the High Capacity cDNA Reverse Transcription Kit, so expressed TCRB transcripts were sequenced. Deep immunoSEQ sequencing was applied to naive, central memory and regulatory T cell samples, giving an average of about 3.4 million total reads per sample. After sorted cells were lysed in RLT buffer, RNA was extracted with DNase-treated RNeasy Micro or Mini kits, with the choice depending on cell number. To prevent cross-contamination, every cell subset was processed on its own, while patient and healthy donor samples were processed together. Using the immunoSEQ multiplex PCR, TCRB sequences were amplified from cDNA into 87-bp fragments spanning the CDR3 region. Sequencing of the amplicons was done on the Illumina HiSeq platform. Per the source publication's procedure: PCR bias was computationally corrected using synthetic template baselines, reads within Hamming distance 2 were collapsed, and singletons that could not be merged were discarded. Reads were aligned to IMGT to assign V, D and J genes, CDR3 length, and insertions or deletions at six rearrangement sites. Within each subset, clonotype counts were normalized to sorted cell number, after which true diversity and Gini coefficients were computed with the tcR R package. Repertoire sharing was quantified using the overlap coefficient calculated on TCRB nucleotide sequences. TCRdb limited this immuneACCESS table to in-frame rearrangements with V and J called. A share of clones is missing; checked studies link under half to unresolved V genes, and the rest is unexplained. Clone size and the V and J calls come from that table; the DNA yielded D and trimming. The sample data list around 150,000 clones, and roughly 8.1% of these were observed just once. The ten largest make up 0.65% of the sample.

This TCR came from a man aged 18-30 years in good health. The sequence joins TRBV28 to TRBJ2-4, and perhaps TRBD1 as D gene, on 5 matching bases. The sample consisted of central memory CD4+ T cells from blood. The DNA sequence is TGTGCCAGCAGTCCCTACCCTGGGGCCGCCGAAAACATTCAGTACTTC. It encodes CASSPYPGAAENIQYF.